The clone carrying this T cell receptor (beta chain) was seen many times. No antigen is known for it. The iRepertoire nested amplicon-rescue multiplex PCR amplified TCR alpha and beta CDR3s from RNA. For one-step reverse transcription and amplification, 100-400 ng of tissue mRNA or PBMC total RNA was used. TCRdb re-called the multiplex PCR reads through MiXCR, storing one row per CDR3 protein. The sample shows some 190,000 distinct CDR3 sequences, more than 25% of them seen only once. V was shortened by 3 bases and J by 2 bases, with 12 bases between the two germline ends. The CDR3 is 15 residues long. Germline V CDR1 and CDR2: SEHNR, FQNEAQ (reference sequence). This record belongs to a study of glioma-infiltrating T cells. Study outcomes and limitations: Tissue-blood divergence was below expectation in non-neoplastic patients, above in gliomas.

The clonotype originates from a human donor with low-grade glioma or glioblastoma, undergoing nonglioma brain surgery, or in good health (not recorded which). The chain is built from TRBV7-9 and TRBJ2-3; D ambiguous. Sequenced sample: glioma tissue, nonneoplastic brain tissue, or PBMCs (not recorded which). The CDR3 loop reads CASSFEETLTDTQYF. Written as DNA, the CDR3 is TGTGCCAGCAGCTTTGAGGAGACTCTCACAGATACGCAGTATTTT.